Many counts were recorded for the clone carrying this TCR beta chain. Its matching antigen is unknown. No cell fractionation was done, so the repertoire covers all unsorted peripheral blood T cells. This specimen belongs to a study of HIV-infected patients and healthy controls. Study-level findings and limits: Healthy controls carried many MAIT alpha-chain CDR3s, while HIV+ repertoires had few.

Trimming took off 5 bases at V and 3 bases at J, with 14 bases between the two ends. From germline, CDR1 is MRHNA and CDR2 SNTAGT. The CDR3 length is 15 residues. Alpha and beta constant-region primers primed reverse transcription of approximately 0.55 ug RNA. Using multiplexing indices, alpha and beta chain libraries were generated apart by chain-specific third strand synthesis. Second strand synthesis was primed from the SP2 site. TCRdb independently ran MiXCR on the 5' RACE reads; one entry per CDR3 protein. The sample includes 20,000 to 30,000 distinct CDR3 sequences, approximately 7.7% of them seen just once.

V and J are TRBV6-4 and TRBJ1-5; no clear D. The sequenced sample was blood. The sequence came from an adult in good health. The DNA of the CDR3 is TGTGCCAGCAGTCCAGGTTTCACTCTCAATCAGCCCCAGCATTTT. It codes for CASSPGFTLNQPQHF.